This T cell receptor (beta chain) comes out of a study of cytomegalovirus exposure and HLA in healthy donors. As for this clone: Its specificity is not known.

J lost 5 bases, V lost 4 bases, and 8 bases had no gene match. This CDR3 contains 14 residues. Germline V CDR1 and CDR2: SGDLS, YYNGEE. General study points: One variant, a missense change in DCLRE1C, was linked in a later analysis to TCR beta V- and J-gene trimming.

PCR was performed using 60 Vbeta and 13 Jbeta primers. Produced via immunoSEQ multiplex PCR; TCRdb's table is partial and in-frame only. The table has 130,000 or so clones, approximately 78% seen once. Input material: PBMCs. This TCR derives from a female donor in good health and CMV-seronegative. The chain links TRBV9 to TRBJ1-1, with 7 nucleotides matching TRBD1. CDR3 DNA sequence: TGTGCCAGCAGCCCCGGAGACAGGGATACTGAAGCTTTCTTT. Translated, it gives CASSPGDRDTEAFF.